The rows below give T cell receptor beta chains drawn from one sample of a study of blood T cell repertoires in COVID-19. Produced via immunoSEQ multiplex PCR; TCRdb's table is partial and in-frame only. The sample includes 150,000 to 200,000 clones, about 88% of them seen just once. Material for sequencing was PBMCs or T cells enriched from blood (not recorded which). Source of these receptors: a woman under 30 who had recovered from COVID-19. CDR3s include the opening cysteine and the closing phenylalanine or tryptophan. The order of the fields is J gene, V gene, CDR3 length, CDR3 protein.

>TRBJ2-2|TRBV6-5|13
CATRRGRTGELFF
>TRBJ1-5|TRBV5-5|19
CASSLVGTAEGKGSQPQHF
>TRBJ2-3|TRBV5-6|15
CASSSFRVSTDTQYF
>TRBJ1-5|TRBV6-5|14
CASGGRYSNQPQHF
>TRBJ1-3|TRBV19|16
CASSPFGSHAGNTIYF
>TRBJ1-1|TRBV7-9|13
CASSSTGVAEAFF
>TRBJ2-2|TRBV5-6|18
CASSYGTGGGWNTGELFF
>TRBJ1-1|TRBV28|14
CASSGPGVNTEAFF
>TRBJ2-1|TRBV7-2|14
CASTPGRDSVGQFF
>TRBJ1-2|TRBV20-1|11
CSAPGDYGYTF
>TRBJ2-1|TRBV30|18
CAWSVGVRDPRSYNEQFF
>TRBJ1-4|TRBV19|14
CASTTGTENEKLFF
>TRBJ1-1|TRBV4-2|14
CASSQRTGVTEAFF
>TRBJ2-6|TRBV11-2|19
CASSLDHGGFRSGANVLTF
>TRBJ2-7|TRBV5-1|14
CASSLGAQSYEQYF
>TRBJ1-1|TRBV29-1|11
CSVIRNTEAFF
>TRBJ2-7|TRBV7-9|14
CASSPETSAYEQYF
>TRBJ2-3|TRBV19|15
CASSMGTVSTDTQYF
>TRBJ2-1|TRBV19|15
CASSEAEIVYNEQFF